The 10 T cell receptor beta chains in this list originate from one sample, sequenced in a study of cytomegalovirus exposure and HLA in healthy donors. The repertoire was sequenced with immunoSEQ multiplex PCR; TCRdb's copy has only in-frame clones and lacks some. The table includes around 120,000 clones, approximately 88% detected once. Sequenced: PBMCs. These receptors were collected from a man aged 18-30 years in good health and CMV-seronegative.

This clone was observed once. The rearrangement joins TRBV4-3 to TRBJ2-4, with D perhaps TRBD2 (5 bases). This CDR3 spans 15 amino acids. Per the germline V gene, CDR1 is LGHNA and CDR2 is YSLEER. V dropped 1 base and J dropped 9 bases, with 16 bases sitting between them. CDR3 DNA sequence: TGCGCCAGCAGCCAAGTTATTGGCGACCGGGGCATTCAGTACTTC. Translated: CASSQVIGDRGIQYF.

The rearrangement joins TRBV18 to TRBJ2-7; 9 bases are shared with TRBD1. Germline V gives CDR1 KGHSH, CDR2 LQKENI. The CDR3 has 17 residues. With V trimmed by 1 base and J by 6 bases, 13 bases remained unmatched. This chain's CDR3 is CASSPLPPGQGMVEQYF. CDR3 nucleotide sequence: TGTGCCAGCTCACCACTACCCCCGGGACAGGGAATGGTCGAGCAGTACTTC. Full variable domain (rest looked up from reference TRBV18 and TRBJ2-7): NAGVMQNPRHLVRRRGQEARLRCSPMKGHSHVYWYRQLPEEGLKFMVYLQKENIIDESGMPKERFSAEFPKEGPSILRIQQVVRGDSAAYFCASSPLPPGQGMVEQYFGPGTRLTVT.

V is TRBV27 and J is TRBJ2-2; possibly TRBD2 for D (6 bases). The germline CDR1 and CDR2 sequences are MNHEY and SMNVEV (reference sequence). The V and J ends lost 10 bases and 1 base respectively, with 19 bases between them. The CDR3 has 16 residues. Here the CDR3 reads CATAFGGLWNTGELFF. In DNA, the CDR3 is TGTGCCACCGCGTTCGGGGGTCTTTGGAACACCGGGGAGCTGTTTTTT.

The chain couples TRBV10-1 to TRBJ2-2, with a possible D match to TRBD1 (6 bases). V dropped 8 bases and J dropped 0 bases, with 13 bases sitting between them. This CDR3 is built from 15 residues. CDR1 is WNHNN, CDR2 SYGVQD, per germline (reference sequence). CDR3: CASRPGTTNTGELFF. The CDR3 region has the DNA TGCGCCAGCCGTCCCGGGACAACGAACACCGGGGAGCTGTTTTTT.

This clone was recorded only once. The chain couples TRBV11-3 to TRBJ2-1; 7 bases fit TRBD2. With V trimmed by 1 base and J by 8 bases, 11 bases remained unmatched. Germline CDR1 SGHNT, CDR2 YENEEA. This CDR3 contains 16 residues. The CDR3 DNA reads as TGTGCCAGCAGCTTAGTATGGCGCGGGAGAAGGGATGAGCAGTTCTTC. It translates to CASSLVWRGRRDEQFF.

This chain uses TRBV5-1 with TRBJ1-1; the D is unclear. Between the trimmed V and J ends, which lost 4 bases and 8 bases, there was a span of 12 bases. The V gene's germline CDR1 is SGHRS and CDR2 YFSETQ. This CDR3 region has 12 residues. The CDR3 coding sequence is TGCGCCAGCAGCCCGGAGGGAACGGAAGCTTTCTTT. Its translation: CASSPEGTEAFF.

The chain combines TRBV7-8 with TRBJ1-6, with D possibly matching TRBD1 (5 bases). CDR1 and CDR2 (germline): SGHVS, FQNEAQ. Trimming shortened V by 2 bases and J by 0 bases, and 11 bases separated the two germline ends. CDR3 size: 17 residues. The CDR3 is CASSLSGVVSYNSPLHF. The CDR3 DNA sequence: TGTGCCAGCAGCTTATCGGGGGTGGTCTCCTATAATTCACCCCTCCACTTT.

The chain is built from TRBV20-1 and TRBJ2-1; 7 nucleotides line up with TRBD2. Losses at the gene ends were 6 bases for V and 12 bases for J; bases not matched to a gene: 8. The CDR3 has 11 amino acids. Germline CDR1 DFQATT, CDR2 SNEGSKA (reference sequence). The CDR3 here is CSATRDYRQFF. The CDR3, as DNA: TGCAGTGCAACCCGGGACTACCGGCAGTTCTTC.

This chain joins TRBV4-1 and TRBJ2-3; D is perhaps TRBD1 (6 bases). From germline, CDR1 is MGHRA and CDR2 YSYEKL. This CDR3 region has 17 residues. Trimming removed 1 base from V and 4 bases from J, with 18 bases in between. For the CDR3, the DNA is TGCGCCAGCAGCCAAGGCCCGTACAGGGCCAGATCAGATACGCAGTATTTT. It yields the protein CASSQGPYRARSDTQYF.

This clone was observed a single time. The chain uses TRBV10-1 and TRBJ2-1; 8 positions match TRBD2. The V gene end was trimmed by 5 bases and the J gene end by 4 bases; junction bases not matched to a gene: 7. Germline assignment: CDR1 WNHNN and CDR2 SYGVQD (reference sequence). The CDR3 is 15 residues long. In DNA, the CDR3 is TGCGCCAGCAGTAGAGCGGGAGAAATATACAATGAGCAGTTCTTC. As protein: CASSRAGEIYNEQFF.